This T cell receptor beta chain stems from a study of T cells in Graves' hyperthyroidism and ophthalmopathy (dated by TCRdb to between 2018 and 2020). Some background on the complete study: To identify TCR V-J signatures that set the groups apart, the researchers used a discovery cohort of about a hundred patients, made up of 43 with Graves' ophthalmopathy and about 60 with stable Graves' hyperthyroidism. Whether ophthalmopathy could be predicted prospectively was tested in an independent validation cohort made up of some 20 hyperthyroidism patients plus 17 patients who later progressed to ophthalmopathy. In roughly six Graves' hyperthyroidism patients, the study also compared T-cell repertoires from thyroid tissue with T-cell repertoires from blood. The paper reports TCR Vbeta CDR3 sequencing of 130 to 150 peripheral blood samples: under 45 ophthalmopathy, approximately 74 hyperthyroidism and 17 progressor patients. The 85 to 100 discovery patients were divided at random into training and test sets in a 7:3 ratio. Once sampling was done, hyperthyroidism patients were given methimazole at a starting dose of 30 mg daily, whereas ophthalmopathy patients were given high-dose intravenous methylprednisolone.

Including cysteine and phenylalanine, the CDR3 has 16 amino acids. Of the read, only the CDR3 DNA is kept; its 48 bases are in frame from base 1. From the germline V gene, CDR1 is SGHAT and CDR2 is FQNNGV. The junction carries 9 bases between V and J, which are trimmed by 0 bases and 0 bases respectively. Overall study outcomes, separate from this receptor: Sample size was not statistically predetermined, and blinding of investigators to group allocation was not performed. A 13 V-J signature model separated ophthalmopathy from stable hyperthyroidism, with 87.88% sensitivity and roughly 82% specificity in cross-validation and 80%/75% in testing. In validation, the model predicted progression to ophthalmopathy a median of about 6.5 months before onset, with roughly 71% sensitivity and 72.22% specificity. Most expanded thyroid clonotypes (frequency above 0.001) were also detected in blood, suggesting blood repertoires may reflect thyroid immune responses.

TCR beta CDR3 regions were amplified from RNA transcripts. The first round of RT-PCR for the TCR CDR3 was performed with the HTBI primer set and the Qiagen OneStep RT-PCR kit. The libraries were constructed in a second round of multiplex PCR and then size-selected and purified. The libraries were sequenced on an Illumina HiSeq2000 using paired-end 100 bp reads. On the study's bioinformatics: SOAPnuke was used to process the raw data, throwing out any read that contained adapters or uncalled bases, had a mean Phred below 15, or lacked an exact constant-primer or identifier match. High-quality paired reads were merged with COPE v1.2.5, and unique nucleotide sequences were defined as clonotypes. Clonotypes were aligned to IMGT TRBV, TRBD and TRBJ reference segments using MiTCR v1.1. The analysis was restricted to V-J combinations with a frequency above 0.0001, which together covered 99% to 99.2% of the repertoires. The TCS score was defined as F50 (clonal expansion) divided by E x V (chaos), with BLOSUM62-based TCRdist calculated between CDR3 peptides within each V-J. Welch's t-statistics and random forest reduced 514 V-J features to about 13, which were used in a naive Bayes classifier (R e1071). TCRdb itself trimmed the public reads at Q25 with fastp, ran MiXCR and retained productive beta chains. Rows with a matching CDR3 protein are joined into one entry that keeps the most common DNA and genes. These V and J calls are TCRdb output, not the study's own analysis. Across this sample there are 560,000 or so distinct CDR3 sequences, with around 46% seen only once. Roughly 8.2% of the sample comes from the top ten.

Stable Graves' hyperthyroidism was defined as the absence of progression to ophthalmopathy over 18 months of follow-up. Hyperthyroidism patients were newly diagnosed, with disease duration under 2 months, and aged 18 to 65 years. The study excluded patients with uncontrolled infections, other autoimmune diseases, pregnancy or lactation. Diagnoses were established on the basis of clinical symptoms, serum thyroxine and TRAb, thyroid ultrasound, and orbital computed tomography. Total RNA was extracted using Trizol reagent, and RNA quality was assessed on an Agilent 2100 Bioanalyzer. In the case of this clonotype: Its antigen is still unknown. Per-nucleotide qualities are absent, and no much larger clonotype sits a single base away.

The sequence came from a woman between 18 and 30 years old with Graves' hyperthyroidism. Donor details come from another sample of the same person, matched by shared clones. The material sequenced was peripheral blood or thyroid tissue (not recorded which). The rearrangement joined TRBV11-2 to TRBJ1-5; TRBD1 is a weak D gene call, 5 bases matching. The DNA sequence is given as TGTGCCAGCAGCTTAGAGGGGGAATATAGCAATCAGCCCCAGCATTTT. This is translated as CASSLEGEYSNQPQHF.